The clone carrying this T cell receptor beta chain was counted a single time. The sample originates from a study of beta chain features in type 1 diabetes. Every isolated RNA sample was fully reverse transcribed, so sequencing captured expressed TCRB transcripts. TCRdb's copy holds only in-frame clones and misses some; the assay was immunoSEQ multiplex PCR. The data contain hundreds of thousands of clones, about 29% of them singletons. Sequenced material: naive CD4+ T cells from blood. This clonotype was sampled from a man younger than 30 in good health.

CDR3 region: CASSQVVGQAYEQYF. CDR3 sequence (DNA): TGTGCCAGCAGCCAAGTTGTGGGACAGGCCTACGAGCAGTACTTC. This chain connects TRBV14 to TRBJ2-7; 8 positions agree with TRBD1. The V segment lost 1 base and the J segment 2 bases; nucleotides outside the gene matches: 4. The CDR3 extends over 15 amino acids. Germline CDR1 is SGHDN and CDR2 is FVKESK.